These T cell receptor beta chains were read from a single sample in a study of blood T cell repertoires in COVID-19. Sequenced by immunoSEQ multiplex PCR; TCRdb stores in-frame clones only, minus some. Of tens of thousands of clones detected, 80% to 85% appear once; the ten largest clones hold 9.2%. Sequenced material: peripheral blood. The receptors derive from a human donor in a cohort sampled during active COVID-19. The CDR3 runs from the conserved cysteine through the conserved F or W. Each record gives: J gene, D gene, V gene, clone size, CDR3 DNA, CDR3 protein. D genes are given only for firm matches. Size is stated for part of the rows, as once, few or many counts, or as a class when the clone is expanded.

j_gene: TRBJ1-1; d_gene: .; v_gene: TRBV7-8; abundance: .; CDR3nt: TGTGCCAGCAGCTTAGAACGAGCGAACACTGAAGCTTTCTTT; CDR3aa: CASSLERANTEAFF
j_gene: TRBJ1-3; d_gene: .; v_gene: TRBV7-9; abundance: .; CDR3nt: TGTGCCAGCAGCTCACCCACAGGGATCTCTGGAAACACCATATATTTT; CDR3aa: CASSSPTGISGNTIYF
j_gene: TRBJ1-2; d_gene: .; v_gene: TRBV19; abundance: .; CDR3nt: TGTGCCAGTAGTACCCCCTGGGGAGGAGAAGACGGCTACACCTTC; CDR3aa: CASSTPWGGEDGYTF
j_gene: TRBJ2-7; d_gene: TRBD1; v_gene: TRBV7-8; abundance: .; CDR3nt: TGTGCCAGCAGCTTTGGAAGACAGGGCTCGGACGAGCAGTACTTC; CDR3aa: CASSFGRQGSDEQYF
j_gene: TRBJ1-2; d_gene: .; v_gene: TRBV20-1; abundance: .; CDR3nt: TGCAGTGCTAGAAAGGAGGAGGACACCTTC; CDR3aa: CSARKEEDTF
j_gene: TRBJ1-1; d_gene: .; v_gene: TRBV4-1; abundance: .; CDR3nt: TGCGCCAGCAGCCAAGATTCCCAAGCAGGGCTGGGCACTGAAGCTTTCTTT; CDR3aa: CASSQDSQAGLGTEAFF
j_gene: TRBJ2-7; d_gene: TRBD2; v_gene: TRBV30; abundance: .; CDR3nt: TGTGCCTGGAGTGTAGGAGCGGGAGCGGGCGAGCAGTACTTC; CDR3aa: CAWSVGAGAGEQYF
j_gene: TRBJ2-1; d_gene: TRBD1; v_gene: TRBV18; abundance: .; CDR3nt: TGTGCCAGCTCACAGACCGGGACAGGGGGAAACAATGAGCAGTTCTTC; CDR3aa: CASSQTGTGGNNEQFF
j_gene: TRBJ2-7; d_gene: TRBD2; v_gene: TRBV24-1; abundance: .; CDR3nt: TGTGCCACCAGTGGGCCACGGTTCGGGGCTAGCGGGTCCTCCTACGAGCAGTACTTC; CDR3aa: CATSGPRFGASGSSYEQYF
j_gene: TRBJ2-6; d_gene: .; v_gene: TRBV6-5; abundance: .; CDR3nt: TGTGCCAGCAGTTACTCGGGCTCCGGGGCCAACGTCCTGACTTTC; CDR3aa: CASSYSGSGANVLTF
j_gene: TRBJ2-7; d_gene: TRBD2; v_gene: TRBV29-1; abundance: .; CDR3nt: TGCAGCGTTGGCTCAGGCGGGGGCGAGCAGTACTTC; CDR3aa: CSVGSGGGEQYF
j_gene: TRBJ1-6; d_gene: .; v_gene: TRBV25-1; abundance: .; CDR3nt: TGTGCCAGCAGTGCGATCAGTTCACCCCTCCACTTT; CDR3aa: CASSAISSPLHF
j_gene: TRBJ2-5; d_gene: TRBD2; v_gene: TRBV18; abundance: .; CDR3nt: TGTGCCAGCTCACCAGGTTGGCGGGAGAATCTGGAGACCCAGTACTTC; CDR3aa: CASSPGWRENLETQYF
j_gene: TRBJ2-1; d_gene: .; v_gene: TRBV30; abundance: .; CDR3nt: TGTGCCTGGACGAGGGGGAATGAGCAGTTCTTC; CDR3aa: CAWTRGNEQFF
j_gene: TRBJ2-1; d_gene: TRBD2; v_gene: TRBV7-3; abundance: .; CDR3nt: TGTGCCAGCAGCTTAAGAGGGACTAGCGGTACAACTCCCGACAATGAGCAGTTCTTC; CDR3aa: CASSLRGTSGTTPDNEQFF
j_gene: TRBJ2-1; d_gene: TRBD2; v_gene: TRBV7-2; abundance: .; CDR3nt: TGTGCCAGCAGCTTATCCGGGGGGCTAGCGGGAGTCAATGAGCAGTTCTTC; CDR3aa: CASSLSGGLAGVNEQFF
j_gene: TRBJ2-7; d_gene: TRBD2; v_gene: TRBV28; abundance: .; CDR3nt: TGTGCCAGCAGTTTGATCGCACTAGCGGGTGATGAGCAGTACTTC; CDR3aa: CASSLIALAGDEQYF
j_gene: TRBJ1-5; d_gene: .; v_gene: TRBV19; abundance: .; CDR3nt: TGTGCCAGTAGTAGCCACCCACGCGGCAATCAGCCCCAGCATTTT; CDR3aa: CASSSHPRGNQPQHF
j_gene: TRBJ2-7; d_gene: .; v_gene: TRBV2; abundance: .; CDR3nt: TGTGCCAGCAGGGGAAGGGTGGGTTACGGCGGGAAAAGCTCCTACGAGCAGTACTTC; CDR3aa: CASRGRVGYGGKSSYEQYF
j_gene: TRBJ2-6; d_gene: TRBD1; v_gene: TRBV7-8; abundance: .; CDR3nt: TGTGCCACCCGGGGACAGGGCTCTGGGGCCAACGTCCTGACTTTC; CDR3aa: CATRGQGSGANVLTF
j_gene: TRBJ1-6; d_gene: .; v_gene: TRBV7-2; abundance: .; CDR3nt: TGTGCCAGCAGCTGGGACACGCGAAGGAGCTCCTATAATTCACCCCTCCACTTT; CDR3aa: CASSWDTRRSSYNSPLHF
j_gene: TRBJ2-5; d_gene: TRBD2; v_gene: TRBV6-6; abundance: few; CDR3nt: TGTGCCAGCAGCCCCGGCGGGGGGGCAACCGAAGAGACCCAGTACTTC; CDR3aa: CASSPGGGATEETQYF
j_gene: TRBJ2-7; d_gene: .; v_gene: TRBV30; abundance: .; CDR3nt: TGTGCGTCACAAAGGCCAGGCGAGCAGTACTTC; CDR3aa: CASQRPGEQYF
j_gene: TRBJ2-3; d_gene: TRBD2; v_gene: TRBV11-1; abundance: .; CDR3nt: TGTGCCAGCAGCTACCTAGCGGGAGAAGATACGCAGTATTTT; CDR3aa: CASSYLAGEDTQYF
j_gene: TRBJ1-1; d_gene: .; v_gene: TRBV10-3; abundance: .; CDR3nt: TGTGCCACCGCGCGTCAGGGAATGAACACTGAAGCTTTCTTT; CDR3aa: CATARQGMNTEAFF
j_gene: TRBJ2-7; d_gene: .; v_gene: TRBV5-5; abundance: few; CDR3nt: TGTGCCAGCAGCTTGCGGGAGGGGGCGCGGGAGCAGTACTTC; CDR3aa: CASSLREGAREQYF
j_gene: TRBJ1-2; d_gene: TRBD1; v_gene: TRBV28; abundance: .; CDR3nt: TGTGCCAGCAGTTCCCCACAGGGGTCCGCGTATGGCTACACCTTC; CDR3aa: CASSSPQGSAYGYTF
j_gene: TRBJ2-3; d_gene: .; v_gene: TRBV7-8; abundance: .; CDR3nt: TGTGCCAGCAGCTTGGCGGCGAACACAGATACGCAGTATTTT; CDR3aa: CASSLAANTDTQYF
j_gene: TRBJ2-1; d_gene: .; v_gene: TRBV27; abundance: once; CDR3nt: TGTGCCAGCAGTCCCGAGGGTCCTTACAATGAGCAGTTCTTC; CDR3aa: CASSPEGPYNEQFF
j_gene: TRBJ1-1; d_gene: TRBD1; v_gene: TRBV3-1/TRBV3-2; abundance: .; CDR3nt: TGTGCCAGCAGCCAACATCCTACAGGGGAGTGGCAGTCGAGCACTGAAGCTTTCTTT; CDR3aa: CASSQHPTGEWQSSTEAFF
j_gene: TRBJ1-1; d_gene: TRBD1; v_gene: TRBV5-4; abundance: .; CDR3nt: TGTGCCAGCAACACCAGGGGGCGGAAAACTGAAGCTTTCTTT; CDR3aa: CASNTRGRKTEAFF
j_gene: TRBJ2-1; d_gene: TRBD2; v_gene: TRBV27; abundance: .; CDR3nt: TGTGCCAGCAGTCATGAGGGAGGGGCTTACAATGAGCAGTTCTTC; CDR3aa: CASSHEGGAYNEQFF
j_gene: TRBJ2-1; d_gene: TRBD2; v_gene: TRBV5-6; abundance: .; CDR3nt: TGTGCCAGCAGCCCCTGGAATCTAGCGGGAGTTGAGCAGTTCTTC; CDR3aa: CASSPWNLAGVEQFF
j_gene: TRBJ2-7; d_gene: TRBD2; v_gene: TRBV7-9; abundance: few; CDR3nt: TGTGCCAGCAGCCCCCGGACTAGTCCCCGCGAGCAGTACTTC; CDR3aa: CASSPRTSPREQYF
j_gene: TRBJ2-4; d_gene: .; v_gene: TRBV6-1; abundance: .; CDR3nt: TGTGCCAGCAGTGACGGTGGCAGGGAAGGGTCCAAAAACATTCAGTACTTC; CDR3aa: CASSDGGREGSKNIQYF
j_gene: TRBJ1-4; d_gene: .; v_gene: TRBV3-1/TRBV3-2; abundance: .; CDR3nt: TGTGCCAGCAGCCAACCCGACAGCGGGGAAAAACTGTTTTTT; CDR3aa: CASSQPDSGEKLFF
j_gene: TRBJ1-2; d_gene: TRBD1; v_gene: TRBV23-1; abundance: .; CDR3nt: TGCGCCAGCAGTCAAGAGGGAGACAGGGGGGCCTCTTACTATGGCTACACCTTC; CDR3aa: CASSQEGDRGASYYGYTF
j_gene: TRBJ1-1; d_gene: TRBD1; v_gene: TRBV6-5; abundance: .; CDR3nt: TGTGCCAGCAGAGGACAGGGGGAGGATGCTTTCTTT; CDR3aa: CASRGQGEDAFF
j_gene: TRBJ1-3; d_gene: .; v_gene: TRBV21-1; abundance: .; CDR3nt: TGTGCCAGCAGCAAAGGGAACAGGGACAGGGTGGGTGGAAACACCATATATTTT; CDR3aa: CASSKGNRDRVGGNTIYF
j_gene: TRBJ1-1; d_gene: .; v_gene: TRBV30; abundance: .; CDR3nt: TGTGCCTGGAGGCGGTACGAGAGCACTGAAGCTTTCTTT; CDR3aa: CAWRRYESTEAFF
j_gene: TRBJ2-1; d_gene: .; v_gene: TRBV6-5; abundance: .; CDR3nt: TGTGCCAGCAGTTACAGTCGCGATCTTCGGCGTCGGGTCTTC; CDR3aa: CASSYSRDLRRRVF
j_gene: TRBJ2-7; d_gene: .; v_gene: TRBV10-3; abundance: .; CDR3nt: TGTGCCATCAGTGTCAGGCCCTACGAGCAGTACTTC; CDR3aa: CAISVRPYEQYF
j_gene: TRBJ2-7; d_gene: .; v_gene: TRBV30; abundance: few; CDR3nt: TGTGCCTGGAGTATTCCCACTGAGCCCGAGAGCTCCTACGAGCAGTACTTC; CDR3aa: CAWSIPTEPESSYEQYF
j_gene: TRBJ2-7; d_gene: TRBD2; v_gene: TRBV4-1; abundance: .; CDR3nt: TGCGCCAGCAGCCCGCTAACTAGCGGGAGGTCGAAAGAGCAGTACTTC; CDR3aa: CASSPLTSGRSKEQYF
j_gene: TRBJ2-7; d_gene: TRBD1; v_gene: TRBV28; abundance: .; CDR3nt: TGTGCCACCCGGGACAGGGACAGGATCGAGCAGTACTTC; CDR3aa: CATRDRDRIEQYF
j_gene: TRBJ1-6; d_gene: .; v_gene: TRBV27; abundance: .; CDR3nt: TGTGCCAGCAGTTTGCGCTCCTATAATTCACCCCTCCACTTT; CDR3aa: CASSLRSYNSPLHF
j_gene: TRBJ1-2; d_gene: TRBD1; v_gene: TRBV11-2; abundance: .; CDR3nt: TGTGCCAGCAGCTTAGACGGACAGGGGGCACTCTATGGCTACACCTTC; CDR3aa: CASSLDGQGALYGYTF
j_gene: TRBJ2-3; d_gene: TRBD2; v_gene: TRBV15; abundance: .; CDR3nt: TGTGCCACCAGCCCACGGGCTAGCGGGACAGATACGCAGTATTTT; CDR3aa: CATSPRASGTDTQYF
j_gene: TRBJ2-7; d_gene: .; v_gene: TRBV5-8; abundance: once; CDR3nt: TGTGCCAGCAGCCTGCTTTCCGGGACACTGAGTTACGAGCAGTACTTC; CDR3aa: CASSLLSGTLSYEQYF
j_gene: TRBJ2-3; d_gene: TRBD1; v_gene: TRBV5-1; abundance: .; CDR3nt: TGCGCCAGCAGCTTACCGACAGGGCTGGGGTCAGATACGCAGTATTTT; CDR3aa: CASSLPTGLGSDTQYF